Sequencing of this T cell receptor (beta chain) was carried out in a study of graft-versus-host responses after intestinal transplantation. Looking at the study overall: Induction with anti-thymocyte globulin, then tacrolimus and steroids for around three years, was given to all recipients.

The assay was immunoSEQ multiplex PCR, and TCRdb's table has in-frame clones only and misses some. In the table there are 88,000 or so clones, 90% of which are singletons. A remark on this clone: Its antigen is not identified.

Germline CDR1 and CDR2: SNHLY and FYNNEI. The CDR3 totals 16 residues. Trimming took 7 bases from V and 3 from J; bases not matched to a gene: 10. The chain links TRBV2 to TRBJ1-5; 9 bases fit TRBD1. The clonotype comes from a human donor who received an intestinal transplant. The sequencing used unstimulated CD4+ T cells sorted from spleen or lymph node cells, collected before intestinal transplant. CDR3 sequence: CASNQFRDRDNQPQHF. In DNA, the CDR3 is TGTGCCAGCAACCAATTCCGGGACAGGGACAATCAGCCCCAGCATTTT.